This TCR beta chain was profiled in a study of vaccination and CD4 T cells after COVID-19. Looking at the study overall: Median time from COVID diagnosis to post-COVID sampling was 100 to 130 days (35 to 161). The interval from dose two to post-vaccine sampling had a median of around 79 days, and it ranged from 14 to 241.

Sequencing of cultured CD4+ T cell DNA used the Oncomine TCR Beta short-read assay. TCRdb independently ran MiXCR on the PCR reads; one entry per CDR3 protein. The sample contains 20,000 to 25,000 distinct CDR3 sequences, over 55% of which appear only once. Germline loops: CDR1 KGHDR, CDR2 SFDVKD. This CDR3 comprises 12 residues. V was clipped by 9 bases and J by 10 bases, with 12 bases between them. This clonotype occurred a few times. Its antigen is as yet unknown. Regarding treatment: roughly 11-day PBMC culture with coronavirus spike peptide pools or control peptides (ViraFEST assay). Culture proceeded for about ten days, and CD4+ T cells were then isolated by negative selection.

The TCR sequence derives from a human donor who received a COVID-19 vaccine. Sample: CD4+ T cells from blood, cultured in vitro, taken after SARS-CoV-2 vaccination. This chain uses TRBV24-1 with TRBJ1-6; a possible D gene is TRBD1 (5 bases). As DNA, the CDR3 is TGTGCCACCTCGACAGTTGGGTCACCCCTCCACTTT. It is translated as CATSTVGSPLHF.